The text below deals with one T cell receptor (beta chain). No antigen is known for it. The junction does not match germline at one end; this may be a read error. Time point indicated: pre-sensitization, week 0. The treatment here: therapeutic diphenylcyclopropenone sensitization with weekly scalp DPC. Donors, patients with alopecia ranging from 18 to 70 years old and judged suitable for DPC, provided samples. The data derive from a study of human T cells and chemical hapten exposure. Study summary: Diphenylcyclopropenone was administered weekly to the scalp of patients throughout the approximately 24-week study. Alopecia universalis, totalis or areata was present in patients who were mostly female. Findings and limits, study-wide: PT1 expanded TCR counts and patch test score correlated positively.

The CDR3 contains 11 residues. MiXCR, run by TCRdb on the RACE reads, gives a single entry per CDR3 protein. The table has some 90,000 distinct CDR3 sequences, 8.5% seen once. The V gene is TRBV12-3 or TRBV12-4, the J gene TRBJ2-7; D is unclear. This receptor was obtained from a man between 40 and 49 years old with alopecia areata. Some clones in this sample may be carry-over from other donors' samples. Sequencing used whole blood, obtained in connection with sensitization to the hapten diphenylcyclopropenone (DPC). In DNA, the CDR3 is TGTGACAGCAGTTCTCTCTACGAGCAGTACTTC. Translating gives CDSSSLYEQYF.